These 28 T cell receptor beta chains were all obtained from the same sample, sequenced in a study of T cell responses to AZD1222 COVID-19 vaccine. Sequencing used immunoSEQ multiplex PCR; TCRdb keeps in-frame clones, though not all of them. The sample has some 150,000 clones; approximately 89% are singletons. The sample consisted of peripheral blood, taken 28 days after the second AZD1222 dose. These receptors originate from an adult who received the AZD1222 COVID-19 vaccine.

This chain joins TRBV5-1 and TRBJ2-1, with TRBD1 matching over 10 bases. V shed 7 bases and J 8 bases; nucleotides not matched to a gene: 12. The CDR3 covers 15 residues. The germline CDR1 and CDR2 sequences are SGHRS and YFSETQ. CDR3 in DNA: TGCGCCAGCCATCTGGGACAGGGGAATGGCGATGAGCAGTTCTTC. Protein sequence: CASHLGQGNGDEQFF.

The CDR3 region is CASRQSGDEKLFF. The CDR3 DNA is TGTGCCAGCCGCCAGAGCGGGGACGAAAAACTGTTTTTT. The V gene is TRBV7-6, the J gene TRBJ1-4; D is perhaps TRBD1 (5 bases). V was clipped by 8 bases and J by 8 bases, with 15 bases between them. The CDR3 has 13 residues. Germline V CDR1 and CDR2: SGHVS, FNYEAQ.

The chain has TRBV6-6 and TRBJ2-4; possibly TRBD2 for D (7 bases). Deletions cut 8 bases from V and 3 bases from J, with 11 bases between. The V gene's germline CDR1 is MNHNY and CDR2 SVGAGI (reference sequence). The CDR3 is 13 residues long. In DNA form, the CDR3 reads TGTGCCAGCGGGAGGGGGAACAAAAACATTCAGTACTTC. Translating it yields CASGRGNKNIQYF.

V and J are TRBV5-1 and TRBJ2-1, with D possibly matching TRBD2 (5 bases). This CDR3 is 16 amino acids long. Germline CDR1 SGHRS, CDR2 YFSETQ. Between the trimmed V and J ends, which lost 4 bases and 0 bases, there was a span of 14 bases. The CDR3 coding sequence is TGCGCCAGCAGCACCGGACTTACGAGCTCCTACAATGAGCAGTTCTTC. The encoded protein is CASSTGLTSSYNEQFF.

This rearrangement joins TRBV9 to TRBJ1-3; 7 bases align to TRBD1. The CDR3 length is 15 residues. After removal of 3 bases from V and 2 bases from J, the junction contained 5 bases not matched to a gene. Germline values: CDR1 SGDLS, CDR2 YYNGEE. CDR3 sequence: CASSAHRGPGNTIYF. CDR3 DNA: TGTGCCAGCAGCGCTCACAGGGGACCTGGAAACACCATATATTTT. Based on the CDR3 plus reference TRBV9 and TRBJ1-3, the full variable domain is DSGVTQTPKHLITATGQRVTLRCSPRSGDLSVYWYQQSLDQGLQFLIQYYNGEERAKGNILERFSAQQFPDLHSELNLSSLELGDSALYFCASSAHRGPGNTIYFGEGSWLTVV.

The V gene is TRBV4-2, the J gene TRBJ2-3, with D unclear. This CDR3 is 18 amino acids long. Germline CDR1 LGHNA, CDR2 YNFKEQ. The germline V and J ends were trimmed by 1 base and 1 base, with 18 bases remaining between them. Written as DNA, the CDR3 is TGTGCCAGCAGCCAAGGACACCGGATTGACCTAGGCACAGATACGCAGTATTTT. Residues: CASSQGHRIDLGTDTQYF.

The CDR3 region is CASSLSFSRYEQYF. For the CDR3, the DNA is TGTGCCAGCAGCTTAAGCTTTAGCCGGTACGAGCAGTACTTC. The genes are TRBV7-9 and TRBJ2-7; D uncertain. V shed 2 bases and J shed 4 bases, with 12 bases lying between them. The CDR3 has 14 residues. CDR1 and CDR2 from the germline V gene are SEHNR and FQNEAQ (reference sequence).

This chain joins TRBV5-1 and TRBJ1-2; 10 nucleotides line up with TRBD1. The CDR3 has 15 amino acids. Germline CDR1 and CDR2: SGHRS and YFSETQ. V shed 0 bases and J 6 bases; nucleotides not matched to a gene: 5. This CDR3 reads CASSLVTGQGNGYTF. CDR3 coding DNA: TGCGCCAGCAGCTTGGTTACGGGACAGGGGAATGGCTACACCTTC.

The chain's CDR3 is CAWTSGTGSGYTF. The CDR3 DNA reads as TGTGCCTGGACTTCCGGGACAGGGTCTGGCTACACCTTC. The gene calls are TRBV30 and TRBJ1-2, with 9 bases identical to TRBD1. The germline V gene has CDR1 GTSNPN and CDR2 SVGIG (reference sequence). With V trimmed by 4 bases and J by 7 bases, 7 bases remained unmatched. The CDR3 runs 13 residues.

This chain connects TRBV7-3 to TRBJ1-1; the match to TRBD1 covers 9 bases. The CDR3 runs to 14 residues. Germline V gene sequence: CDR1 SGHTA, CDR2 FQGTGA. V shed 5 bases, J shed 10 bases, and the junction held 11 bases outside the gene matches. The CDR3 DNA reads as TGTGCCAGCAGCCCGGGACAGGGATTTCGACGAGCTTTCTTT. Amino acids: CASSPGQGFRRAFF.

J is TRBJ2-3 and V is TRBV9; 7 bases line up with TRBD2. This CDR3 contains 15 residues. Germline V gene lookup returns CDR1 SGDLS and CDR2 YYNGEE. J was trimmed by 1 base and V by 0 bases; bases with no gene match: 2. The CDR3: CASSVALAGTDTQYF. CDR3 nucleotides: TGTGCCAGCAGCGTAGCGCTAGCGGGCACAGATACGCAGTATTTT.

The CDR3 loop reads CASSLGQGSSPLHF. The CDR3 DNA sequence: TGCGCCAGCAGCTTGGGACAGGGAAGTTCACCCCTCCACTTT. The gene calls are TRBV5-1 and TRBJ1-6, with 7 bases that match TRBD1. Germline-derived CDR1 and CDR2 are SGHRS and YFSETQ. After removal of 0 bases from V and 9 bases from J, the junction contained 3 bases not matched to a gene. This CDR3 contains 14 residues.

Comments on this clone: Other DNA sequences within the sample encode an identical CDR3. The CDR3 DNA follows: TGTGCCAGCAGCTTCCGGGACACTACTAACTATGGCTACACCTTC. Translation: CASSFRDTTNYGYTF. This chain joins TRBV5-6 and TRBJ1-2, with D perhaps TRBD1 (6 bases). This CDR3 region has 15 residues. Germline V gene data show CDR1 as SGHDT and CDR2 as YYEEEE. Trimming cost V 2 bases and J 0 bases, with 11 bases left between them.

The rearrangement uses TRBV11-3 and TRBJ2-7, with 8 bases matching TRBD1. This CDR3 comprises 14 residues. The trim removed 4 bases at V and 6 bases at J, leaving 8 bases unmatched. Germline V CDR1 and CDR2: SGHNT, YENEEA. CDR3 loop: CASSSLNTGGEQYF. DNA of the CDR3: TGTGCCAGCAGCTCCCTAAACACAGGGGGCGAGCAGTACTTC.

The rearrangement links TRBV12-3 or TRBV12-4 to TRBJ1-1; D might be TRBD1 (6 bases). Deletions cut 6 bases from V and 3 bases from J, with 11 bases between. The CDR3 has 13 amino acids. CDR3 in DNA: TGTGCCAGCAGGGTAGGGGGGTACACTGAAGCTTTCTTT. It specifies CASRVGGYTEAFF.

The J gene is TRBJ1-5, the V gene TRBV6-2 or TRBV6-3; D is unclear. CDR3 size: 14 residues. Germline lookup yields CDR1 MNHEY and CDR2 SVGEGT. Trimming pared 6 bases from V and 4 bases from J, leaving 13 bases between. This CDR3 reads CASSEPGLNQPQHF. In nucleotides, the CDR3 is TGTGCCAGCAGCGAACCCGGGCTGAATCAGCCCCAGCATTTT.

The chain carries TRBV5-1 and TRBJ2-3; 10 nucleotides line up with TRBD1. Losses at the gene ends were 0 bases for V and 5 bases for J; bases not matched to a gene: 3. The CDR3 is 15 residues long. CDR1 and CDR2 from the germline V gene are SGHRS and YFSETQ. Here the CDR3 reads CASSLAGQGQDTQYF. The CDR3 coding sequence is TGCGCCAGCAGCTTGGCGGGACAGGGGCAAGATACGCAGTATTTT.

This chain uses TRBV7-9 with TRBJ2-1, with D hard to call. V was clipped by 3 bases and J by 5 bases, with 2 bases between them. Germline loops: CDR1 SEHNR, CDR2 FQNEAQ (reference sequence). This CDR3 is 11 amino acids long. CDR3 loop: CASSFDNEQFF. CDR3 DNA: TGTGCCAGCAGCTTCGACAATGAGCAGTTCTTC.

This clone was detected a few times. This CDR3 reads CASSLGLVGEQYF. CDR3 nucleotides: TGCGCCAGCAGCTTGGGACTAGTAGGCGAGCAGTACTTC. V is TRBV5-1 and J is TRBJ2-7; D perhaps matches TRBD2 (6 bases). V shed 0 bases and J shed 6 bases, with 10 bases lying between them. The CDR3 spans 13 residues. From germline, CDR1 is SGHRS and CDR2 YFSETQ.

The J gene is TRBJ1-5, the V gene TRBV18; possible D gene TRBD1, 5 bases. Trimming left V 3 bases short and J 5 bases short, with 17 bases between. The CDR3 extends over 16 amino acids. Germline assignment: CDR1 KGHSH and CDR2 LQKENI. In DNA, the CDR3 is TGTGCCAGCTCACCGGTCGGGGCGAGGTTGGATCAGCCCCAGCATTTT. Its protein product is CASSPVGARLDQPQHF. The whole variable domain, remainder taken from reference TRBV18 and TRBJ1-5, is NAGVMQNPRHLVRRRGQEARLRCSPMKGHSHVYWYRQLPEEGLKFMVYLQKENIIDESGMPKERFSAEFPKEGPSILRIQQVVRGDSAAYFCASSPVGARLDQPQHFGDGTRLSIL.

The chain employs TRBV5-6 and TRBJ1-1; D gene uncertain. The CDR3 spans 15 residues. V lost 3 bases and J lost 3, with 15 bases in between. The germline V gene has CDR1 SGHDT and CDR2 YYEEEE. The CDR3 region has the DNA TGTGCCAGCAGCTGGGTAGGAGGCCTGGACACTGAAGCTTTCTTT. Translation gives CASSWVGGLDTEAFF.

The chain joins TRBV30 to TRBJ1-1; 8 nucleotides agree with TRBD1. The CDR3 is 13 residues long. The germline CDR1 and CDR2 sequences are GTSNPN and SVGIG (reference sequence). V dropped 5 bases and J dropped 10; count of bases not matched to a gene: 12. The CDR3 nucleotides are TGTGCCTGGCTGGACAGGGCCCATGGGGGAGCTTTCTTT. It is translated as CAWLDRAHGGAFF.

CDR3 DNA sequence: TGTGCCTGGAGTAAAACTTATAGCAATCAGCCCCAGCATTTT. Translation: CAWSKTYSNQPQHF. V gene TRBV30 combines with J gene TRBJ1-5; D remains ambiguous. Between the trimmed V and J ends, which lost 2 bases and 0 bases, there was a span of 8 bases. The CDR3 covers 14 residues. From germline, CDR1 is GTSNPN and CDR2 SVGIG (reference sequence).

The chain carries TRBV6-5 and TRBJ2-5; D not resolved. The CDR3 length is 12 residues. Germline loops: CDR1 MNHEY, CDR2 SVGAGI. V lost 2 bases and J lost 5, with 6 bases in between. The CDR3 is CASSYDWETQYF. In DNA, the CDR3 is TGTGCCAGCAGTTACGACTGGGAGACCCAGTACTTC.

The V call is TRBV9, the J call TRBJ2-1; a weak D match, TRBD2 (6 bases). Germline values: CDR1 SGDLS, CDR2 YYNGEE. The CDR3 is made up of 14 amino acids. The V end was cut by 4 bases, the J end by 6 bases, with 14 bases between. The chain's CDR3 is CASSYGGPVNEQFF. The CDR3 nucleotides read TGTGCCAGCAGCTATGGAGGGCCTGTCAATGAGCAGTTCTTC.

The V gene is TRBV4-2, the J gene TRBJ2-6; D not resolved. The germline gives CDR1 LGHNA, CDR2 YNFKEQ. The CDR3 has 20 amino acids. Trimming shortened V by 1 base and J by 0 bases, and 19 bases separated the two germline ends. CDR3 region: CASSQVIFGRNSSGANVLTF. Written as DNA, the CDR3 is TGTGCCAGCAGCCAAGTTATTTTCGGCAGAAACAGCTCTGGGGCCAACGTCCTGACTTTC.

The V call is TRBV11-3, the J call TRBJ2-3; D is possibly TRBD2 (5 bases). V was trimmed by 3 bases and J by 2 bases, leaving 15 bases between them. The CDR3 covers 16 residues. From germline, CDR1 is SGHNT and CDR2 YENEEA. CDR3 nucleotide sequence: TGTGCCAGCAGCTTTTACGAGCGGTCTTCCACAGATACGCAGTATTTT. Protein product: CASSFYERSSTDTQYF.

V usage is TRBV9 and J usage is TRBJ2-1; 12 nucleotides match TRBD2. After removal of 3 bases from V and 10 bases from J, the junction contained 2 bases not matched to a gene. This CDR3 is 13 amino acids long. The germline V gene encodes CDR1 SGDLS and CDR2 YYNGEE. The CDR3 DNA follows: TGTGCCAGCAGCGCCGGACTAGCGGGAGAGCAGTTCTTC. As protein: CASSAGLAGEQFF.